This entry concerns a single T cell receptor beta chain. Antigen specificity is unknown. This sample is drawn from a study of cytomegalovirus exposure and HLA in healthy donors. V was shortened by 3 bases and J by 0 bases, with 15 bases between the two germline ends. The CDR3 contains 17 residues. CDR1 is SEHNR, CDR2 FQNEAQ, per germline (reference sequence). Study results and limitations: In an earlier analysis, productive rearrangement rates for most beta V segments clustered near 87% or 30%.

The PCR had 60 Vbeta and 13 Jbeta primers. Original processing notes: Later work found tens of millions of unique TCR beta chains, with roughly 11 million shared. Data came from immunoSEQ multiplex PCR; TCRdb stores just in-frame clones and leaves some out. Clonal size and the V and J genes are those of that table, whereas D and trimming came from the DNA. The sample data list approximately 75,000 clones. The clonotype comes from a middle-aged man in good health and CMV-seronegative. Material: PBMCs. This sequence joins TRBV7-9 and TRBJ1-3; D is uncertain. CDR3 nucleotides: TGTGCCAGCAGCTTTCCCCGCCTGGAGTCCTCTGGAAACACCATATATTTT. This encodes CASSFPRLESSGNTIYF.